This section outlines one TCR beta chain sequence together with its context. No antigen is known for it. A much bigger clone sits one base away, suggesting this may be a read error. The sample belongs to a study of T-cell reconstitution after alpha-beta-depleted transplantation in children. Findings and caveats of the study: Newly made T cells mostly supplied T-cell counts and diversity one year after transplant. Expanded clones from the graft, numbering several hundred, reportedly supplied alpha-beta T cells about two months after transplant.

Unique molecular identifiers tagged the TCRbeta library. TCRdb reanalysed the PCR reads using MiXCR and keeps one entry per CDR3 protein. The sample has a few hundred thousand distinct CDR3 sequences, 6.5% to 9% seen once; the top ten hold around 10%. The CDR3 extends over 15 amino acids. Germline CDR1 and CDR2: KGHDR and SFDVKD. This receptor was taken from a female patient under 10 years old who had a stem cell transplant for Fanconi anemia, so the T cells may come from the graft donor. The chain couples TRBV24-1 to TRBJ2-5; D is possibly TRBD2 (6 bases). The sample consisted of peripheral blood, taken 360 days after TCRalphabeta/CD19-depleted stem cell transplant. CDR3 protein: CGTSDSGRGTETQYF. DNA for the CDR3: TGTGGCACCAGTGATTCAGGCCGGGGGACAGAGACCCAGTACTTC.